These T cell receptor beta chains were read from a single sample in a study of OX40 agonist ivuxolimab in advanced cancers. Clones were sequenced by immunoSEQ multiplex PCR, and TCRdb holds only the in-frame ones, with some missing. This table has 65,000 to 80,000 clones, more than 85% appearing once. This sample comprised CD4+ or CD8+ T cells sorted from blood, obtained in a trial of the OX40 agonist ivuxolimab. The source of these receptors is an adult with an advanced solid tumor such as melanoma, head and neck, liver or kidney cancer. The CDR3 runs from the conserved cysteine through the conserved F or W. The D gene is left open where the match is weak. Size is omitted from some rows. Given values are once, few, many or a class for expanded clones.

cdr3_nt: TGCGCCAGCAGCCTGGGGACAGCTAGCAATCAGCCCCAGCATTTT; cdr3_aa: CASSLGTASNQPQHF; d_call: TRBD1; clone_size: once; v_call: TRBV5-1; j_call: TRBJ1-5
cdr3_nt: TGTGCCAGCAGCCCCCGCGGTACTAGCGGGAGGGCTGACGGGGAGCTGTTTTTT; cdr3_aa: CASSPRGTSGRADGELFF; d_call: TRBD2; clone_size: NA; v_call: TRBV5-4; j_call: TRBJ2-2
cdr3_nt: TGTGCCAGCAGGGCCTACAGGGGCACTGAAGCTTTCTTT; cdr3_aa: CASRAYRGTEAFF; d_call: TRBD1; clone_size: NA; v_call: TRBV27; j_call: TRBJ1-1
cdr3_nt: TGCGCCAGCAGCCAAGACCTAGGGGCCTACAATGAGCAGTTCTTC; cdr3_aa: CASSQDLGAYNEQFF; d_call: NA; clone_size: NA; v_call: TRBV4-1; j_call: TRBJ2-1
cdr3_nt: TGCGCCAGCAGCTTGGAGGGTATGGGCAATCAGCCCCAGCATTTT; cdr3_aa: CASSLEGMGNQPQHF; d_call: NA; clone_size: NA; v_call: TRBV5-1; j_call: TRBJ1-5
cdr3_nt: TGTGCCAGCAGCGCCGACGGCCCCGGGGGCTACACCTTC; cdr3_aa: CASSADGPGGYTF; d_call: NA; clone_size: NA; v_call: TRBV7-9; j_call: TRBJ1-2
cdr3_nt: TGTGCCAGCAGCTTGACGGGACAACCCTACGAGCAGTACTTC; cdr3_aa: CASSLTGQPYEQYF; d_call: NA; clone_size: NA; v_call: TRBV5-4; j_call: TRBJ2-7
cdr3_nt: TGTGCCACCAGGATTAACAGGGCAACTAATGAAAAACTGTTTTTT; cdr3_aa: CATRINRATNEKLFF; d_call: NA; clone_size: NA; v_call: TRBV15; j_call: TRBJ1-4
cdr3_nt: TGTGCCAGCAGCGGGGGGCAGGGACTATACGGGAACTCCTACGAGCAGTACTTC; cdr3_aa: CASSGGQGLYGNSYEQYF; d_call: NA; clone_size: NA; v_call: TRBV7-9; j_call: TRBJ2-7
cdr3_nt: TGTGCCATCAGTGAGTCTCCTCCTAGCGGGAGGATCGATGAGCAGTTCTTC; cdr3_aa: CAISESPPSGRIDEQFF; d_call: TRBD2; clone_size: NA; v_call: TRBV10-3; j_call: TRBJ2-1
cdr3_nt: TGTGCCAGCAGCTTATACGGGAGTCCCCGCTACGAGCAGTACTTC; cdr3_aa: CASSLYGSPRYEQYF; d_call: NA; clone_size: NA; v_call: TRBV7-3; j_call: TRBJ2-7